This T cell receptor (beta chain) was profiled in a study of memory CD4+ T cells and cytomegalovirus serostatus. General study findings and limits: 67 of 164 known CMV-associated TCRbeta sequences appeared in CD4+ memory.

The sort gate was single viable CD3+CD4+CD8-CD45RO+ cells for memory CD4+ T cells. CMV serostatus came from serum IgG against pp150, pp28, p38, p52. Positive selection with CD4 microbeads enriched total CD4+ T cells. Profiling relied on immunoSEQ multiplex PCR, and the TCRdb table lists in-frame clones only, not all of them. The sample shows some 50,000 clones, roughly 80% of them seen only once. About this clone itself: Its antigen is undetermined.

Sequenced: memory CD4+ T cells from blood. This clonotype originated in an adult in good health and CMV-seronegative.

The CDR3 protein is CASSAIQETQYF. The CDR3 DNA is TGTGCCAGCTCGGCTATCCAAGAGACCCAGTACTTC. The rearrangement links TRBV6-5 to TRBJ2-5; no reliable D call. V was clipped by 8 bases and J by 1 base, with 8 bases between them. The CDR3 extends over 12 amino acids. Germline CDR1 reads MNHEY; CDR2 reads SVGAGI.